This TCR beta chain was profiled in a study of shared clonotypes between healthy human individuals. Regarding the study as a whole: Non-shared clonotypes had lower generation probabilities than those shared by all four donors.

A split of CD4+ cells into CD45RA+ naive and CD45RA-negative memory subsets was performed. The study ran the assay at deep level. The authors split each subset's genomic DNA evenly across several immunoSEQ plates. Assay: immunoSEQ multiplex PCR; the TCRdb copy retains only in-frame clones and omits some. Among some 900,000 clones listed, approximately 76% were seen once. The V end was cut by 0 bases, the J end by 2 bases, with 10 bases between. The length of the CDR3 is 16 residues. Germline-derived CDR1 and CDR2 are MNHEY and SVGAGI. A remark on this clone: The antigen remains unidentified.

Source material: memory CD4+ T cells sorted from blood. The subset was: CD45RA-negative fraction. The rearrangement uses TRBV6-5 and TRBJ2-2; D assignment may be TRBD1 or TRBD2 (5 bases each). This clonotype was obtained from a man between 18 and 35 years old in good health. CDR3 DNA: TGTGCCAGCAGTTACTCTCATCGGGGCAACACCGGGGAGCTGTTTTTT. Translated: CASSYSHRGNTGELFF.